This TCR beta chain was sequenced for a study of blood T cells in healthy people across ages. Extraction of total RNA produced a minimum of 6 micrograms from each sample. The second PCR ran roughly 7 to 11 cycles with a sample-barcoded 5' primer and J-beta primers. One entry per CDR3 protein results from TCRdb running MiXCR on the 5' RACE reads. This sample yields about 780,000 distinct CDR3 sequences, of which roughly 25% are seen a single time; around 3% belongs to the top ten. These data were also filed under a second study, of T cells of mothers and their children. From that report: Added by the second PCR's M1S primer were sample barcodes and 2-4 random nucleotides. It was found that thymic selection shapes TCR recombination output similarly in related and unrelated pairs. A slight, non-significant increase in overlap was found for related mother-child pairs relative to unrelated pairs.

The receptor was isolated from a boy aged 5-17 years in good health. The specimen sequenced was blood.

The CDR3 DNA follows: TGTGCCAGCAGCCCCGCGGAGACAGCGGGTGATACGCAGTATTTT. It codes for CASSPAETAGDTQYF. The V call is TRBV7-2, the J call TRBJ2-3; TRBD2 might be the D (6 bases). The V end lost 5 bases, the J end lost 6 bases, and 18 bases lay between the germline ends. The CDR3 length is 15 residues. Germline CDR1 is SGHTA and CDR2 is FQGNSA.